What follows are 32 T cell receptor beta chains derived from one specimen sequenced in a study of T cells after yellow fever vaccination (dated by TCRdb to about 2019). This specimen's treatment or condition label, per the study, means: live attenuated yellow fever vaccine strain. The library was built by means of 5' RACE. These reads were obtained on an Illumina HiSeq 2500. TCRdb reprocessed the public reads (quality trimming at Q25 with fastp, clone calling with MiXCR) and kept in-frame beta chains. Rows merge per CDR3 protein into single entries with the most common DNA and genes. The sample table shows over 150,000 distinct CDR3 sequences, and 6.2% are seen once. Roughly 3% of the sample rests with the top ten. The starting material was CD4+ T cells sorted from PBMCs, obtained on the day of the first yellow fever vaccination. Receptors originate from a man aged 18-30 years who received the YFV17D yellow fever vaccine.

This chain links TRBV7-2 with TRBJ1-2; 7 nucleotides align to TRBD1. This CDR3 contains 15 residues. Germline CDR1 reads SGHTA; CDR2 reads FQGNSA. V shed 1 base, J shed 6 bases, and the junction held 8 bases outside the gene matches. For the CDR3, the DNA is TGTGCCAGCAGCTTAGTAGGTGTGGGGACAGATGGCTACACCTTC. As protein: CASSLVGVGTDGYTF. Looking up the rest from reference TRBV7-2 and TRBJ1-2 gives the full variable domain: GAGVSQSPSNKVTEKGKDVELRCDPISGHTALYWYRQSLGQGLEFLIYFQGNSAPDKSGLPSDRFSAERTGGSVSTLTIQRTQQEDSAVYLCASSLVGVGTDGYTFGSGTRLTVV.

This clonotype has a count of ten or more. CDR3 sequence: CASSELGQGVNEQFF. The CDR3 DNA reads TGTGCCAGCAGTGAACTGGGACAGGGGGTCAATGAGCAGTTCTTC. The V gene is TRBV6-1, the J gene TRBJ2-1, with 11 positions matching TRBD1. The CDR3 is 15 residues long. From germline, CDR1 is MNHNS and CDR2 SASEGT. Losses at the gene ends were 2 bases for V and 6 bases for J; bases not matched to a gene: 3.

The chain links TRBV12-3 or TRBV12-4 to TRBJ2-2; D may be TRBD2 (6 bases). V was trimmed by 3 bases and J by 9 bases, leaving 17 bases between them. There are 15 residues in the CDR3. CDR3 nucleotide sequence: TGTGCCAGCAGTTTTGGGCGGGGCGAACACCGGGAGCTGTTTTTT. Translated: CASSFGRGEHRELFF.

This clonotype was detected many times. The chain links TRBV4-3 to TRBJ2-3, with D unclear. Germline V gives CDR1 LGHNA, CDR2 YSLEER. The CDR3 covers 16 residues. V lost 0 bases, J lost 5 bases, and 15 bases lay in between. CDR3 coding DNA: TGCGCCAGCAGCCAAGATACATTCCAAGTGGGAGATACGCAGTATTTT. It is translated as CASSQDTFQVGDTQYF.

This clonotype was seen once. This sequence may be a read error, since a much larger clone differs from it by one base. This chain's CDR3 is CASSSSGGNEQFF. As DNA, the CDR3 is TGTGCCAGCAGCTCGAGCGGGGGGAATGAGCAGTTCTTC. The chain couples TRBV7-7 to TRBJ2-1, with 9 bases lining up with TRBD2. This CDR3 spans 13 amino acids. Germline CDR1 and CDR2: SSHAT and FNYEAQ (reference sequence). V lost 4 bases, J lost 7 bases, and 2 bases stayed unmatched.

This clonotype was detected a few times. V is TRBV18 and J is TRBJ1-2, with a possible D match to TRBD1 (5 bases). The CDR3 has 13 amino acids. V gave up 1 base and J gave up 7 bases, with 10 bases separating them. CDR1 is KGHSH, CDR2 LQKENI, per germline. CDR3 bases: TGTGCCAGCTCACCACGTGCCAGGGCTGGCTACACCTTC. Encoded protein: CASSPRARAGYTF.

The chain joins TRBV11-2 to TRBJ1-1; weak D call: TRBD1 (6 bases). Germline V gene lookup returns CDR1 SGHAT and CDR2 FQNNGV. Trimming removed 5 bases from V and 2 bases from J, with 12 bases in between. The CDR3 is 14 residues long. The DNA of the CDR3 is TGTGCCAGCAGCCGCGTGGGGGCCAACACTGAAGCTTTCTTT. It codes for CASSRVGANTEAFF.

V is TRBV4-2 and J is TRBJ2-2; weak D call: TRBD1 (6 bases). Germline V gene data show CDR1 as LGHNA and CDR2 as YNFKEQ. V dropped 3 bases and J dropped 4 bases, with 12 bases sitting between them. This CDR3 is built from 15 residues. The CDR3 here is CASSQVPQGTGELFF. Written as DNA, the CDR3 is TGTGCCAGCAGCCAGGTTCCACAGGGCACCGGGGAGCTGTTTTTT.

In this sample, this clonotype turned up many times. The chain joins TRBV5-6 to TRBJ2-3; no definite D call. The CDR3 covers 13 residues. Trimming left V 7 bases short and J 0 bases short, with 9 bases between. Germline values: CDR1 SGHDT, CDR2 YYEEEE. CDR3 DNA sequence: TGTGCCAGCGGCCAACTGAGCACAGATACGCAGTATTTT. Translated: CASGQLSTDTQYF.

This clonotype was observed a handful of times. V gene TRBV5-1 combines with J gene TRBJ2-2, with D maybe TRBD1 (5 bases). This CDR3 region has 15 residues. The germline gives CDR1 SGHRS, CDR2 YFSETQ. Trimming cost V 4 bases and J 1 base, with 11 bases left between them. Here the CDR3 DNA reads TGCGCCAGCAGCGCGACAGATTGGAACACCGGGGAGCTGTTTTTT. This gives the protein CASSATDWNTGELFF. The whole variable domain, remainder taken from reference TRBV5-1 and TRBJ2-2, is KAGVTQTPRYLIKTRGQQVTLSCSPISGHRSVSWYQQTPGQGLQFLFEYFSETQRNKGNFPGRFSGRQFSNSRSEMNVSTLELGDSALYLCASSATDWNTGELFFGEGSRLTVL.

This clonotype was counted at least ten times. This rearrangement joins TRBV5-5 to TRBJ2-5; 10 bases fit TRBD1. Trimming removed 0 bases from V and 4 bases from J; junction bases left unmatched: 3. Germline V gene data show CDR1 as SGHKS and CDR2 as YYEKEE (reference sequence). CDR3 length equals 15 residues. The CDR3 protein is CASSLGGTGAETQYF. The CDR3 DNA is TGTGCCAGCAGCTTGGGGGGGACAGGGGCAGAGACCCAGTACTTC.

Many counts were recorded for this clonotype. The rearrangement uses TRBV6-5 and TRBJ2-7, with 7 bases that match TRBD2. CDR1 is MNHEY and CDR2 is SVGAGI in the germline V gene. The CDR3 covers 15 residues. Losses at the gene ends were 0 bases for V and 0 bases for J; bases not matched to a gene: 2. The CDR3 is CASSYSPSGSYEQYF. In DNA form, the CDR3 reads TGTGCCAGCAGTTACTCGCCTAGCGGCTCCTACGAGCAGTACTTC.

This clonotype was counted between two and nine times. Written as DNA, the CDR3 is TGCGCCAGCAGCTTGCCGACAGGGGGCCTAGGAAATGAGCAGTTCTTC. Translation: CASSLPTGGLGNEQFF. The V and J genes are TRBV5-1 and TRBJ2-1; TRBD1 aligns across 10 bases. The germline V gene has CDR1 SGHRS and CDR2 YFSETQ. The V segment lost 1 base and the J segment 7 bases; nucleotides outside the gene matches: 8. This CDR3 has 16 amino acids.

In this sample, this clonotype turned up many times. This sequence joins TRBV10-3 and TRBJ1-1; D gene unclear. V dropped 6 bases and J dropped 10 bases, with 18 bases sitting between them. The CDR3 contains 13 residues. Germline assignment: CDR1 ENHRY and CDR2 SYGVKD. The CDR3 sequence is CAISEGSLSPAFF. Here the CDR3 DNA reads TGTGCCATCAGCGAGGGTTCTCTGTCCCCAGCTTTCTTT.

This clonotype was recorded a few times. This chain connects TRBV5-1 to TRBJ2-7; maybe TRBD2 (5 bases). V shed 6 bases and J shed 5 bases, with 18 bases lying between them. The CDR3 is made up of 14 amino acids. Germline V gene data show CDR1 as SGHRS and CDR2 as YFSETQ. CDR3 in DNA: TGCGCCAGCAACCCCCCGGGATTGTATGACGAGCAGTACTTC. Translation gives CASNPPGLYDEQYF.

This clonotype came up many times. The chain uses TRBV5-5 and TRBJ2-3; 8 bases are a match to TRBD2. The CDR3 is 16 residues long. The germline CDR1 and CDR2 sequences are SGHKS and YYEKEE (reference sequence). J lost 5 bases, V lost 4 bases, and 12 bases had no gene match. In nucleotides, the CDR3 is TGTGCCAGCAGCCAAGCAGGTAGCGGGGAGGTAGATACGCAGTATTTT. This encodes CASSQAGSGEVDTQYF.

Ten or more counts support this clonotype. This sequence joins TRBV4-2 and TRBJ1-1; no reliable D call. CDR3 length: 15 amino acids. Germline V lookup: CDR1 LGHNA, CDR2 YNFKEQ. V shed 0 bases and J shed 5 bases, with 13 bases lying between them. The CDR3 nucleotides read TGTGCCAGCAGCCAAGAGGGAGGCAGTAGGACTGAAGCTTTCTTT. Protein product: CASSQEGGSRTEAFF.

The V and J genes are TRBV19 and TRBJ1-5; TRBD1 agrees at 7 bases. The germline gives CDR1 LNHDA, CDR2 SQIVND (reference sequence). With 5 bases clipped from V and 6 bases from J, the junction kept 4 bases outside the gene matches. The CDR3 sequence is 13 residues long. The CDR3 DNA reads as TGTGCCAGTAGTGGGGACAGAACTCAGCCCCAGCATTTT. It is translated as CASSGDRTQPQHF.

The V call is TRBV4-3, the J call TRBJ2-2; 7 bases are a match to TRBD1. There are 17 residues in the CDR3. Trimming at V came to 4 bases and at J to 0 bases, leaving 8 bases not matched to a gene. Per the germline V gene, CDR1 is LGHNA and CDR2 is YSLEER. The CDR3 bases are TGCGCCAGCAGCCTGTTCTTTCAGGGGGCGAACACCGGGGAGCTGTTTTTT. This sequence encodes CASSLFFQGANTGELFF.

This clonotype was counted many times. This chain connects TRBV7-2 to TRBJ2-4, with TRBD2 matching 11 bases. Trimming at V came to 3 bases and at J to 5 bases, leaving 3 bases not matched to a gene. The length of the CDR3 is 15 residues. The germline gives CDR1 SGHTA, CDR2 FQGNSA. The CDR3 spells CASSFSGGAQNIQYF. The CDR3 DNA reads as TGTGCCAGCAGCTTTAGCGGGGGGGCCCAAAACATTCAGTACTTC.

The chain employs TRBV5-4 and TRBJ2-1; D possibly corresponds to TRBD1 (5 bases). V lost 2 bases and J 6 bases, leaving 24 bases between the germline ends. Looked up from germline, CDR1 is SGHNT and CDR2 is YYREEE (reference sequence). The CDR3 has 18 residues. The CDR3 DNA reads as TGTGCCAGCAGCTTCGGAGTATTTGGGGCGCGACGGGCCAATGAGCAGTTCTTC. Its protein product is CASSFGVFGARRANEQFF.

This clonotype has more than one count but fewer than ten. The J gene is TRBJ2-3, the V gene TRBV5-6; D is possibly TRBD1 (5 bases). CDR3 size: 16 residues. The V end was cut by 4 bases, the J end by 2 bases, with 17 bases between. Germline assignment: CDR1 SGHDT and CDR2 YYEEEE. The chain's CDR3 is CASSGAIEVATDTQYF. The CDR3, as DNA: TGTGCCAGCAGCGGGGCCATAGAGGTGGCCACAGATACGCAGTATTTT. The full variable domain, completed using reference TRBV5-6 and TRBJ2-3, is DAGVTQSPTHLIKTRGQQVTLRCSPKSGHDTVSWYQQALGQGPQFIFQYYEEEERQRGNFPDRFSGHQFPNYSSELNVNALLLGDSALYLCASSGAIEVATDTQYFGPGTRLTVL.

This clonotype was seen many times. The chain links TRBV20-1 to TRBJ1-5, with 11 bases fitting TRBD1. Trimming cost V 5 bases and J 5 bases; bases outside gene matches: 11. The CDR3 spans 16 residues. Germline V gives CDR1 DFQATT, CDR2 SNEGSKA (reference sequence). DNA for the CDR3: TGCAGTGCTCCTCGGACAGGGGGCAATCGGGATCAGCCCCAGCATTTT. This encodes CSAPRTGGNRDQPQHF.

This clonotype was seen repeatedly, ten times or more. The chain has TRBV7-8 and TRBJ2-7; possible D gene TRBD1, 6 bases. V was shortened by 6 bases and J by 4 bases, with 13 bases between the two germline ends. Germline CDR1 is SGHVS and CDR2 is FQNEAQ. The CDR3 is 13 amino acids. As DNA, the CDR3 is TGTGCCAGCAGTTGGGACACTTTATACGAGCAGTACGTC. Encoded protein: CASSWDTLYEQYV.

A few counts support this clonotype. Written as DNA, the CDR3 is TGTGCCAGCAGCTTAGTCCAGGGGACTGAAGCTTTCTTT. Translation: CASSLVQGTEAFF. The chain carries TRBV7-8 and TRBJ1-1, with a possible D match to TRBD1 (6 bases). Germline lookup yields CDR1 SGHVS and CDR2 FQNEAQ. V was pared by 1 base and J by 5 bases, with 8 bases between. This CDR3 region has 13 residues.

This clonotype was detected a few times. This chain uses TRBV12-3 or TRBV12-4 with TRBJ2-1, with TRBD1 matching 10 bases. Unmatched junction bases numbered 7, after V lost 7 bases and J lost 4 bases. The length of the CDR3 is 15 residues. CDR3 amino acids: CASTRQGAGYNEQFF. CDR3 nucleotide sequence: TGTGCCAGCACTCGACAGGGGGCTGGGTACAATGAGCAGTTCTTC.

The table lists this clonotype with a few counts. The V call is TRBV28, the J call TRBJ2-3; TRBD2 aligns across 9 bases. After removal of 5 bases from V and 5 bases from J, the junction contained 11 bases not matched to a gene. The germline V gene has CDR1 MDHEN and CDR2 SYDVKM. The CDR3 has 16 residues. CDR3 nucleotides: TGTGCCAGCAGTCCCCGGGCTAGCGGGGCCATAGATACGCAGTATTTT. Amino acid sequence: CASSPRASGAIDTQYF. The full variable domain, in which reference TRBV28 and TRBJ2-3 provide the parts outside the CDR3, is DVKVTQSSRYLVKRTGEKVFLECVQDMDHENMFWYRQDPGLGLRLIYFSYDVKMKEKGDIPEGYSVSREKKERFSLILESASTNQTSMYLCASSPRASGAIDTQYFGPGTRLTVL.

In this sample, this clonotype turned up a few times. V usage is TRBV5-4 and J usage is TRBJ2-3; 13 positions agree with TRBD2. The CDR3 loop spans 16 amino acids. The germline CDR1 and CDR2 sequences are SGHNT and YYREEE (reference sequence). V trimming: 5 bases; J trimming: 2 bases; junction bases outside the gene matches: 5. CDR3 region: CASSLTSGGLTDTQYF. DNA of the CDR3: TGTGCCAGCAGTTTGACTAGCGGGGGGCTCACAGATACGCAGTATTTT.

The V and J genes are TRBV7-2 and TRBJ2-1; maybe TRBD2 (6 bases). The V end was cut by 5 bases, the J end by 10 bases, with 18 bases between. This CDR3 contains 14 residues. CDR1 and CDR2 from the germline V gene are SGHTA and FQGNSA. CDR3 region: CASSRWGGAPEQFF. In DNA form, the CDR3 reads TGTGCCAGCAGCCGATGGGGCGGGGCCCCGGAGCAGTTCTTC.

The chain links TRBV25-1 to TRBJ1-2; D may be TRBD1 (5 bases). CDR3 length equals 15 residues. Germline V gene lookup returns CDR1 MGHDK and CDR2 SYGVNS. Trimming stripped 6 bases from V and 8 bases from J, with 22 bases between. The CDR3 loop is CASSEIDVPGIGYTF. The CDR3 DNA reads TGTGCCAGCAGCGAAATTGACGTCCCAGGGATAGGCTACACCTTC.

At least ten counts were recorded for this clonotype. CDR3: CSARSLSSPLHF. The CDR3 DNA reads as TGCAGTGCTAGATCTTTGTCCTCACCCCTCCACTTT. The V and J genes are TRBV20-1 and TRBJ1-6; D unclear. Trimming stripped 2 bases from V and 10 bases from J, with 9 bases between. This CDR3 comprises 12 residues. Germline values: CDR1 DFQATT, CDR2 SNEGSKA (reference sequence).

This clonotype was counted at least ten times. The chain is built from TRBV7-2 and TRBJ2-3, with 7 bases identical to TRBD1. V shed 5 bases and J 5 bases; nucleotides not matched to a gene: 10. Germline CDR1 reads SGHTA; CDR2 reads FQGNSA. CDR3 length: 15 residues. This CDR3 is CASSPMTGSRDTQYF. The DNA for the CDR3 is TGTGCCAGCAGCCCGATGACAGGGAGTAGAGATACGCAGTATTTT. Full variable domain (missing parts from reference TRBV7-2 and TRBJ2-3): GAGVSQSPSNKVTEKGKDVELRCDPISGHTALYWYRQSLGQGLEFLIYFQGNSAPDKSGLPSDRFSAERTGGSVSTLTIQRTQQEDSAVYLCASSPMTGSRDTQYFGPGTRLTVL.